The next 19 T cell receptor beta chains were all read from a single sample in a study of blood T cell repertoires in COVID-19. This table comes from immunoSEQ multiplex PCR, and its TCRdb copy is limited to in-frame clones, with some not included. The sample holds fewer than 250,000 clones, just over 85% seen once. Sequencing used peripheral blood. The receptors were gathered from a man aged 45-60 years with COVID-19, enrolled during active disease.

The CDR3 bases are TGTGCCATCAGTGTTACAGGGGCCACAGATACGCAGTATTTT. Encoded protein: CAISVTGATDTQYF. V is TRBV10-3 and J is TRBJ2-3; 7 nucleotides agree with TRBD1. Trimming cost V 4 bases and J 2 bases; bases outside gene matches: 3. CDR3 length: 14 residues. Germline lookup yields CDR1 ENHRY and CDR2 SYGVKD.

This chain links TRBV6-4 with TRBJ1-5, with no clear D. This CDR3 has 14 residues. Germline V lookup: CDR1 MRHNA, CDR2 SNTAGT. Between the trimmed V and J ends, which lost 3 bases and 6 bases, there was a span of 12 bases. CDR3 DNA: TGTGCCAGCAGTGAAAGGGTGGGAGTTCAGCCCCAGCATTTT. It translates to CASSERVGVQPQHF.

This clone was found once. The gene calls are TRBV5-6 and TRBJ2-7, with D possibly TRBD1 on 5 matching bases. The V gene's germline CDR1 is SGHDT and CDR2 YYEEEE. V lost 2 bases, J lost 8 bases, and 17 bases lay in between. The CDR3 spans 14 residues. CDR3 amino acids: CASSLGHKTVKQYF. CDR3 sequence (DNA): TGTGCCAGCAGCTTAGGACACAAAACTGTGAAGCAGTACTTC.

The chain has TRBV7-3 and TRBJ2-5, with no clear D. The germline V and J ends were trimmed by 3 bases and 3 bases, with 2 bases remaining between them. The CDR3 runs 11 residues. Germline CDR1 reads SGHTA; CDR2 reads FQGTGA. CDR3 amino acids: CASSFKETQYF. The CDR3 bases are TGTGCCAGCAGCTTTAAAGAGACCCAGTACTTC.

This clone was observed a single time. The V and J genes are TRBV19 and TRBJ1-3; TRBD1 agrees at 7 bases. The germline gives CDR1 LNHDA, CDR2 SQIVND (reference sequence). J was trimmed by 0 bases and V by 5 bases; bases with no gene match: 4. The CDR3 length is 15 residues. CDR3 in DNA: TGTGCCAGTAGTGCACAGGGGATCTCTGGAAACACCATATATTTT. It encodes CASSAQGISGNTIYF.

The chain uses TRBV28 and TRBJ1-4, with 7 bases fitting TRBD1. The CDR3 is made up of 17 amino acids. Per germline, CDR1 MDHEN and CDR2 SYDVKM. After removal of 0 bases from V and 4 bases from J, the junction contained 8 bases not matched to a gene. The CDR3 nucleotides are TGTGCCAGCAGTTTATGGGGTCGACAGGGCCATAATGAAAAACTGTTTTTT. It codes for CASSLWGRQGHNEKLFF.

The chain recombines TRBV7-8 with TRBJ1-3; D may be TRBD1 (6 bases). Germline V gene sequence: CDR1 SGHVS, CDR2 FQNEAQ. The ends were cut back, 4 bases at V and 3 bases at J, with 13 bases in the middle. CDR3 length: 15 amino acids. CDR3 bases: TGTGCCAGCAGCTCCACCCAGGGGCTTGGAAACACCATATATTTT. This encodes CASSSTQGLGNTIYF.

The chain joins TRBV7-8 to TRBJ1-1; 7 nucleotides align to TRBD1. The CDR3 has 13 residues. From germline, CDR1 is SGHVS and CDR2 FQNEAQ. The V and J ends lost 5 bases and 4 bases, in that order; junction bases with no gene match: 4. The CDR3 reads CASSTTGFTEAFF. CDR3 DNA: TGTGCCAGCAGCACGACAGGGTTCACTGAAGCTTTCTTT.

This clone came up a few times. The rearrangement uses TRBV7-8 and TRBJ1-6, with 7 nucleotides matching TRBD1. The CDR3 is made up of 18 amino acids. The V and J ends lost 3 bases and 6 bases, in that order; junction bases with no gene match: 14. Germline-derived CDR1 and CDR2 are SGHVS and FQNEAQ. The CDR3 coding sequence is TGTGCCAGCAGCTTCCCCCGGGACAGAAGGCGCGGTAATTCACCCCTCCACTTT. Its translation is CASSFPRDRRRGNSPLHF.

The chain carries TRBV5-6 and TRBJ2-1, with 10 nucleotides matching TRBD2. The CDR3 sequence is 17 residues long. Germline CDR1 and CDR2: SGHDT and YYEEEE. The V segment lost 3 bases and the J segment 4 bases; nucleotides outside the gene matches: 10. CDR3 nucleotide sequence: TGTGCCAGCAGCTCCTTTAGCGGGAGGACCCCGTACAATGAGCAGTTCTTC. Its translation is CASSSFSGRTPYNEQFF.

The J gene is TRBJ2-5, the V gene TRBV11-3; a possible D gene is TRBD2 (6 bases). The CDR3 length is 14 residues. Trimming took 2 bases from V and 5 from J, leaving 12 bases between them. Germline V gene sequence: CDR1 SGHNT, CDR2 YENEEA. The chain's CDR3 is CASSLLPSGETQYF. CDR3 sequence (DNA): TGTGCCAGCAGCTTACTGCCGAGCGGGGAGACCCAGTACTTC.

This clone was found a few times. V and J are TRBV7-8 and TRBJ2-1, with 7 bases that match TRBD1. This CDR3 is built from 16 residues. Trimming took 5 bases from V and 0 from J; bases not matched to a gene: 7. Germline values: CDR1 SGHVS, CDR2 FQNEAQ. The CDR3 loop is CASSPTGDSSYNEQFF. For the CDR3, the DNA is TGTGCCAGCAGCCCCACCGGGGACAGCTCCTACAATGAGCAGTTCTTC.

The chain couples TRBV5-5 to TRBJ2-2; 8 bases line up with TRBD1. Germline V gene lookup returns CDR1 SGHKS and CDR2 YYEKEE (reference sequence). The CDR3 sequence is 15 residues long. Trimming at V came to 3 bases and at J to 3 bases, leaving 4 bases not matched to a gene. CDR3 amino acids: CASSSDRDHTGELFF. Written as DNA, the CDR3 is TGTGCCAGCAGCTCGGACAGGGACCACACCGGGGAGCTGTTTTTT.

The chain has TRBV9 and TRBJ2-1; D not certain. The V gene lost 3 bases and the J gene lost 7 bases, with 8 bases spanning the gap. The germline V gene encodes CDR1 SGDLS and CDR2 YYNGEE. This CDR3 has 12 residues. CDR3 nucleotide sequence: TGTGCCAGCAGCGAAAGACTGAATGAGCAGTTCTTC. Its translation: CASSERLNEQFF.

V is TRBV12-3 or TRBV12-4 and J is TRBJ1-2; maybe TRBD1 (6 bases). The CDR3 has 13 residues. The ends were cut back, 6 bases at V and 8 bases at J, with 16 bases in the middle. CDR3 DNA sequence: TGTGCCAGCAGAACGGGGGGGCGTCGCGGCTACACCTTC. This sequence encodes CASRTGGRRGYTF.

The rearrangement uses TRBV7-8 and TRBJ1-2; D gene unclear. Germline CDR1 and CDR2: SGHVS and FQNEAQ. This CDR3 has 15 residues. Trimming took 2 bases from V and 4 from J, leaving 14 bases between them. The CDR3 sequence is CASSLRGDKGYGYTF. As DNA, the CDR3 is TGTGCCAGCAGCTTACGGGGAGATAAGGGCTATGGCTACACCTTC.

J is TRBJ2-7 and V is TRBV2; 9 bases are shared with TRBD1. The ends lost 7 bases at V and 6 bases at J; junction bases unmatched: 10. CDR3 length: 14 residues. Looked up from germline, CDR1 is SNHLY and CDR2 is FYNNEI. The DNA for the CDR3 is TGTGCCAGCACCCTGATGGGACAGGGCTTCGAGCAGTACTTC. Translating gives CASTLMGQGFEQYF.

Turning to this clone: Other DNA sequences in the sample encode the same CDR3. This chain connects TRBV30 to TRBJ2-3, with a weak D call TRBD2 (5 bases). CDR1 GTSNPN and CDR2 SVGIG come from the germline V gene (reference sequence). V dropped 0 bases and J dropped 2 bases, with 6 bases sitting between them. CDR3 length: 13 amino acids. CDR3 region: CAWSVGVTDTQYF. The CDR3 DNA is TGTGCCTGGAGTGTCGGGGTCACAGATACGCAGTATTTT.

The rearrangement uses TRBV30 and TRBJ1-5, with TRBD1 as a possible D gene (5 bases). Germline assignment: CDR1 GTSNPN and CDR2 SVGIG (reference sequence). This CDR3 comprises 14 residues. Trimming removed 2 bases at V and 3 bases at J, with 11 bases between. This CDR3 is CAWSLAGLNQPQHF. The CDR3 DNA reads TGTGCCTGGAGTTTGGCAGGGCTCAATCAGCCCCAGCATTTT.